These 21 T cell receptor beta chains originate from one sample sequenced in a study of T cell repertoires and HLA-DP antigens. Using immunoSEQ multiplex PCR, the repertoire was profiled, and TCRdb retains in-frame clones only, with some absent. The sample consists of around 110,000 clones, 80% to 95% of them appearing once. Antigen specificity for these receptors is unknown. The source material was CD4+ T cells from PBMCs. Receptor source: a woman aged 18-35 years in good health and CMV-seronegative.

The V and J genes are TRBV11-2 and TRBJ1-4; D gene uncertain. Germline CDR1 and CDR2: SGHAT and FQNNGV. V was clipped by 3 bases and J by 6 bases, with 20 bases between them. The CDR3 is 17 residues long. CDR3 loop: CASSLDALWEQDEKLFF. For the CDR3, the DNA is TGTGCCAGCAGCTTGGACGCGCTCTGGGAGCAGGATGAAAAACTGTTTTTT.

The chain uses TRBV4-1 and TRBJ1-1, with unresolved D. This CDR3 contains 15 residues. Germline CDR1 MGHRA, CDR2 YSYEKL. Between the trimmed V and J ends, which lost 3 bases and 1 base, there was a span of 12 bases. The CDR3 here is CASSHLTVGNTEAFF. For the CDR3, the DNA is TGCGCCAGCAGCCACCTGACGGTGGGGAACACTGAAGCTTTCTTT.

The gene calls are TRBV7-9 and TRBJ1-1; perhaps TRBD1 as D (5 bases). CDR1 and CDR2 (germline): SEHNR, FQNEAQ (reference sequence). This CDR3 comprises 13 residues. V shed 5 bases and J shed 11 bases, with 18 bases lying between them. The CDR3 sequence is CASSLGEGNKAFF. The CDR3 bases are TGTGCCAGCAGCCTAGGGGAGGGGAACAAGGCTTTCTTT.

The chain has TRBV7-2 and TRBJ2-1; D gene uncertain. This CDR3 has 16 amino acids. V lost 0 bases and J lost 0, with 9 bases in between. The germline V gene has CDR1 SGHTA and CDR2 FQGNSA. The CDR3 region has the DNA TGTGCCAGCAGCTTAGCTGGAACTGGCTCCTACAATGAGCAGTTCTTC. It yields the protein CASSLAGTGSYNEQFF.

Concerning this clone itself: One junction end does not reproduce the germline sequence, and a read error may be involved. The genes are TRBV29-1 and TRBJ1-2, with 7 bases identical to TRBD1. Per germline, CDR1 SQVTM and CDR2 ANQGSEA. The CDR3 runs to 14 residues. The CDR3 DNA is TGCAGCGTCGAAGAATCGGGACAGCTTTATGGCTACACCTTC. It is translated as CSVEESGQLYGYTF.

The chain couples TRBV7-8 to TRBJ2-7; 11 nucleotides line up with TRBD2. The CDR3 has 17 amino acids. With 2 bases clipped from V and 3 bases from J, the junction kept 9 bases outside the gene matches. CDR1 and CDR2 from the germline V gene are SGHVS and FQNEAQ. CDR3 sequence: CASSLPTSGSLHYEQYF. The CDR3 DNA reads TGTGCCAGCAGCTTACCCACTAGCGGGAGTCTCCACTACGAGCAGTACTTC.

The gene calls are TRBV21-1 and TRBJ2-7; the table calls TRBD2, which could not be checked here. TRBV21-1 is assigned pseudogene status. This CDR3 has 18 residues. The CDR3 DNA follows: TGTGCCAGCAGCAAAGCGGGAGAGTCGGGGGTCCCTACCAACGAGCAGTACTTC. It encodes CASSKAGESGVPTNEQYF.

This sequence joins TRBV18 and TRBJ1-6, with 10 positions matching TRBD1. J was trimmed by 8 bases and V by 4 bases; bases with no gene match: 5. The CDR3 length is 15 residues. Germline lookup yields CDR1 KGHSH and CDR2 LQKENI. Here the CDR3 reads CASSLTGGRDSPLHF. In DNA form, the CDR3 reads TGTGCCAGCTCACTGACAGGGGGCCGGGATTCACCCCTCCACTTT.

The chain carries TRBV28 and TRBJ1-4; 10 bases are a match to TRBD1. After removal of 7 bases from V and 3 bases from J, the junction contained 8 bases not matched to a gene. The CDR3 runs to 16 residues. The germline gives CDR1 MDHEN, CDR2 SYDVKM. CDR3 bases: TGTGCCAGCATCTTTCGACAGGGGGCGGCTAATGAAAAACTGTTTTTT. This codes for CASIFRQGAANEKLFF.

V usage is TRBV18 and J usage is TRBJ2-1; 9 nucleotides agree with TRBD2. This CDR3 spans 15 amino acids. The V gene end was trimmed by 6 bases and the J gene end by 8 bases; junction bases not matched to a gene: 11. CDR1 is KGHSH and CDR2 is LQKENI in the germline V gene. This CDR3 reads CASSRREGYRDEQFF. The CDR3, as DNA: TGTGCCAGCTCGAGGCGGGAGGGCTATCGGGATGAGCAGTTCTTC.

The V and J genes are TRBV29-1 and TRBJ1-2; 9 positions match TRBD1. This CDR3 has 15 amino acids. Germline trimming cut 6 bases from V and 3 bases from J; bases unmatched to any gene: 11. Germline CDR1 SQVTM, CDR2 ANQGSEA. The CDR3 DNA follows: TGCAGCGTGAGGGACAGGGCCGAATGGGACTATGGCTACACCTTC. Its protein product is CSVRDRAEWDYGYTF.

This chain connects TRBV5-1 to TRBJ2-1; TRBD2 might be the D (5 bases). From germline, CDR1 is SGHRS and CDR2 YFSETQ. CDR3 size: 15 residues. Trimming took 0 bases from V and 7 from J, leaving 14 bases between them. The CDR3 DNA sequence: TGCGCCAGCAGCTTGGCTTCGCCTAGCCTGAATGAGCAGTTCTTC. Protein sequence: CASSLASPSLNEQFF.

The chain has TRBV15 and TRBJ1-5, with TRBD1 matching over 7 bases. The CDR3 totals 15 residues. Germline V gives CDR1 LNHNV, CDR2 YYDKDF (reference sequence). V lost 3 bases, J lost 4 bases, and 6 bases stayed unmatched. CDR3 sequence: CATSSSGTANQPQHF. The CDR3 nucleotides are TGTGCCACCAGCAGTTCGGGGACAGCTAATCAGCCCCAGCATTTT. Combining the CDR3 with reference TRBV15 and TRBJ1-5 gives the whole variable domain DAMVIQNPRYQVTQFGKPVTLSCSQTLNHNVMYWYQQKSSQAPKLLFHYYDKDFNNEADTPDNFQSRRPNTSFCFLDIRSPGLGDTAMYLCATSSSGTANQPQHFGDGTRLSIL.

The chain carries TRBV19 and TRBJ2-1; 8 bases fit TRBD2. This CDR3 has 15 residues. The germline CDR1 and CDR2 sequences are LNHDA and SQIVND (reference sequence). J lost 6 bases, V lost 2 bases, and 6 bases had no gene match. The CDR3 region has the DNA TGTGCCAGTAGTATACTCAGCGGGGGACCCAATGAGCAGTTCTTC. It is translated as CASSILSGGPNEQFF.

The chain uses TRBV28 and TRBJ1-5; a weak D match, TRBD1 (5 bases). CDR1 is MDHEN, CDR2 SYDVKM, per germline. The CDR3 loop spans 17 amino acids. V was pared by 7 bases and J by 0 bases, with 19 bases between. DNA of the CDR3: TGTGCCAGCACCTCCGGGACGGATCTTCGTAGCAATCAGCCCCAGCATTTT. Residues: CASTSGTDLRSNQPQHF.

The CDR3 sequence is CASSYSQGGNEQYV. CDR3 bases: TGTGCCAGCAGTTACTCTCAGGGTGGTAACGAGCAGTACGTC. V is TRBV6-6 and J is TRBJ2-7, with D maybe TRBD1 (5 bases). Germline V gene lookup returns CDR1 MNHNY and CDR2 SVGAGI (reference sequence). Trimming shortened V by 0 bases and J by 5 bases, and 11 bases separated the two germline ends. There are 14 residues in the CDR3.

The CDR3 DNA follows: TGTGCCACCAGCAGAGAAGGGGGGTTTATGGCAGGGCGGTTCGAGGAGACCCAGTACTTC. This codes for CATSREGGFMAGRFEETQYF. The chain uses TRBV15 and TRBJ2-5; either TRBD1 or TRBD2 may fit D (6 bases each). V dropped 0 bases and J dropped 5 bases, with 28 bases sitting between them. Germline CDR1 and CDR2: LNHNV and YYDKDF (reference sequence). The CDR3 is 20 amino acids.

The genes are TRBV27 and TRBJ1-6; D remains unclear. The V gene lost 7 bases and the J gene lost 7 bases, with 17 bases spanning the gap. The CDR3 runs to 15 residues. Germline V gene data show CDR1 as MNHEY and CDR2 as SMNVEV (reference sequence). The CDR3 nucleotides are TGTGCCAGCACTCCTCAAGGGCTACGAAATTCACCCCTCCACTTT. Translated, it gives CASTPQGLRNSPLHF.

The chain links TRBV7-3 to TRBJ2-2; TRBD1 is a possible D gene (5 bases). Trimming cost V 4 bases and J 2 bases, with 11 bases left between them. In germline, CDR1 is SGHTA, CDR2 FQGTGA. The CDR3 covers 15 residues. CDR3 sequence: CASSSGHYNTGELFF. The CDR3, as DNA: TGTGCCAGCAGCTCAGGACACTATAACACCGGGGAGCTGTTTTTT.

The chain combines TRBV11-2 with TRBJ2-1; 15 bases match TRBD2. CDR1 and CDR2 from the germline V gene are SGHAT and FQNNGV. CDR3 length: 18 amino acids. V lost 6 bases, J lost 4 bases, and 10 bases stayed unmatched. CDR3 DNA sequence: TGTGCCAGCAGGAACAGGGGACTAGCGGGAGGACGGTACAATGAGCAGTTCTTC. Translation gives CASRNRGLAGGRYNEQFF.

This clone was counted a single time. The same CDR3 arises from other DNA sequences in this sample as well. V usage is TRBV5-1 and J usage is TRBJ2-3; no definite D call. V gave up 0 bases and J gave up 2 bases, with 7 bases separating them. The germline V gene encodes CDR1 SGHRS and CDR2 YFSETQ. CDR3 length equals 14 residues. The CDR3 loop is CASSLARNTDTQYF. The CDR3 DNA sequence: TGCGCCAGCAGCTTGGCGAGGAACACAGATACGCAGTATTTT.